These T cell receptor beta chains were read from a single sample in a study of metastatic and nonmetastatic thyroid tumors. MiXCR reprocessed the PCR reads for TCRdb. The repertoire has 30,000 to 40,000 clones, about 15% of them found once; the top ten carry about 20%. The sequencing input was blood. The receptors shown here come from a male donor with papillary thyroid cancer or a benign thyroid nodule (not recorded which). Some clones in this sample may be carry-over from other donors' samples. CDR3s include the opening cysteine and the closing phenylalanine or tryptophan. A D gene is named only where the DNA matches it firmly. Some rows mark clone size as missing; the rest say once, few, many or name a class of expanded clone.

size,J,D,length,V,CDR3,DNA
.,TRBJ2-7,.,13,TRBV10-3,CASASQGNYEQYF,TGTGCCAGCGCCAGCCAGGGGAACTACGAGCAGTACTTC
many,TRBJ2-1,TRBD2,14,TRBV3-1,CASSSSGGYNEQFF,TGTGCCAGCAGCTCTAGCGGGGGCTACAATGAGCAGTTCTTC
many,TRBJ2-5,.,12,TRBV6-1,CASSAYRETQYF,TGTGCCAGCAGTGCCTACAGGGAGACCCAGTACTTC
many,TRBJ1-2,.,14,TRBV3-1,CASTAGWGIGGYTF,TGTGCCAGCACCGCTGGTTGGGGTATAGGAGGCTACACCTTC
many,TRBJ1-3,.,15,TRBV9,CASSPRTFTGNTIYF,TGTGCCAGCAGCCCCCGGACTTTTACTGGAAACACCATATATTTT
many,TRBJ1-3,.,15,TRBV27,CASSLSRRSGNTIYF,TGTGCCAGCAGTTTATCACGACGCTCTGGAAACACCATATATTTT
.,TRBJ2-1,TRBD2,16,TRBV20-1,CSATRAGTSSYNEKFF,TGCAGTGCCACGAGAGCGGGAACCAGCTCCTACAATGAGAAGTTCTTC
many,TRBJ1-3,.,17,TRBV20-1,CSALSGAGTVSGNTIYF,TGCAGTGCCCTCTCAGGTGCAGGGACCGTCTCTGGAAACACCATATATTTT
many,TRBJ1-5,.,15,TRBV19,CASSIEGASGQPQHF,TGTGCCAGTAGTATAGAGGGGGCGTCAGGACAGCCCCAGCATTTT
medium-sized,TRBJ2-7,.,18,TRBV6-1,CASSERGDRGLSSYEQYF,TGTGCCAGCAGTGAGAGAGGAGATAGGGGCTTAAGCTCCTACGAGCAGTACTTC
many,TRBJ2-6,.,15,TRBV29-1,CSVWGLSGGANVLTF,TGCAGCGTTTGGGGACTTTCGGGAGGGGCCAACGTCCTGACTTTC
few,TRBJ2-1,TRBD1,15,TRBV6-1,CASSEAGTGGNEQFF,TGTGCCAGCAGTGAAGCGGGTACAGGGGGAAATGAGCAGTTCTTC
.,TRBJ1-3,TRBD1,17,TRBV28,CASSLGTGTFSRNTIYF,TGTGCCAGCAGTCTCGGGACAGGGACTTTCTCTCGAAACACCATATATTTT
many,TRBJ1-2,TRBD1,13,TRBV14,CASSPGQGYGYTF,TGTGCCAGCAGCCCCGGACAGGGTTATGGCTACACCTTC
.,TRBJ1-4,TRBD1,15,TRBV30,CAWIGGTACNEKLFF,TGTGCCTGGATCGGAGGGACAGCCTGTAATGAAAAACTGTTTTTT
.,TRBJ1-2,.,13,TRBV12-3/TRBV12-4,CASREGVQYGYTF,TGTGCCAGCAGAGAGGGGGTTCAATATGGCTACACCTTC
many,TRBJ1-4,.,15,TRBV6-1,CASSDQQGLNEKLFF,TGTGCCAGCAGTGATCAGCAGGGCCTTAATGAAAAACTGTTTTTT
many,TRBJ1-1,.,14,TRBV29-1,CSVADRTGSTEAFF,TGCAGCGTTGCGGACAGAACGGGATCCACTGAAGCTTTCTTT
few,TRBJ2-2,TRBD2,15,TRBV27,CASRDLAGNTGELFF,TGTGCCAGTCGTGACCTAGCGGGTAACACCGGGGAGCTGTTTTTT
many,TRBJ2-3,.,13,TRBV7-9,CASSLAGADTQYF,TGTGCCAGCAGCTTAGCCGGGGCAGATACGCAGTATTTT
many,TRBJ2-5,TRBD2,17,TRBV7-2,CASSSVLAGGRGETQYF,TGTGCCAGCAGCTCGGTACTAGCGGGAGGACGAGGAGAGACCCAGTACTTC
many,TRBJ1-2,TRBD1,18,TRBV6-1,CASSEAKGFGQGPDGYTF,TGTGCCAGCAGTGAAGCAAAGGGGTTTGGACAGGGCCCAGATGGCTACACCTTC
few,TRBJ1-4,.,16,TRBV27,CARSPGQPSVSEKLFF,TGTGCCAGAAGCCCTGGACAGCCCTCGGTTAGTGAAAAACTGTTTTTT
.,TRBJ2-7,TRBD2,13,TRBV12-3/TRBV12-4,CASSEGLEYEQYF,TGTGCCAGCAGTGAGGGACTAGAATACGAGCAGTACTTC
many,TRBJ1-5,.,16,TRBV7-8,CASSKSTGGAGQPQHF,TGTGCCAGCAGCAAAAGCACGGGGGGCGCAGGACAGCCCCAGCATTTT
many,TRBJ2-7,.,13,TRBV7-9,CASSRVGEREQYF,TGTGCCAGCAGCCGGGTGGGGGAGCGAGAGCAGTACTTC
many,TRBJ1-2,TRBD1,13,TRBV19,CASSVDRGHGYTF,TGTGCCAGTAGTGTTGACAGGGGGCATGGCTACACCTTC
many,TRBJ2-7,TRBD1,15,TRBV25-1,CASSDCDRVSYEQYF,TGTGCCAGCAGTGATTGTGACAGGGTTTCCTACGAGCAGTACTTC
many,TRBJ2-7,TRBD2,16,TRBV6-1,CASARTSGSTFYEQYF,TGTGCCAGCGCCCGGACTAGCGGGTCCACTTTCTACGAGCAGTACTTC
.,TRBJ1-1,.,15,TRBV5-5,CASKIGGGGSPEAFF,TGTGCCAGCAAGATAGGGGGAGGAGGTTCACCTGAAGCTTTCTTT
many,TRBJ1-1,.,14,TRBV6-1,CASSGGQGYTEAFF,TGTGCCAGCAGTGGGGGCCAGGGGTACACTGAAGCTTTCTTT
many,TRBJ1-6,.,13,TRBV3-1,CASSQVQNSPLHF,TGTGCCAGCAGCCAAGTTCAGAATTCACCCCTCCACTTT
.,TRBJ1-2,.,14,TRBV19,CASSTSGHNYGYTF,TGTGCCAGTAGTACCTCGGGCCACAACTATGGCTACACCTTC
few,TRBJ1-1,.,13,TRBV12-5,CASGPGVQTEAFF,TGTGCTAGTGGCCCAGGGGTTCAGACTGAAGCTTTCTTT
many,TRBJ1-2,.,13,TRBV19,CASSIRKNYGYTF,TGTGCCAGTAGTATTCGGAAAAACTATGGCTACACCTTC
many,TRBJ2-7,.,16,TRBV6-2/TRBV6-3,CASSPGDNAMAYEQYF,TGTGCCAGCAGTCCAGGGGATAATGCGATGGCCTACGAGCAGTACTTC
many,TRBJ1-4,.,13,TRBV6-1,CASSESQRAWLFF,TGTGCCAGCAGTGAAAGCCAGCGGGCATGGCTGTTTTTT
many,TRBJ2-5,.,12,TRBV19,CASSQGWAGQYF,TGTGCCAGTAGTCAGGGGTGGGCTGGCCAGTACTTC
few,TRBJ2-5,.,14,TRBV9,CASSAQGGKETQYF,TGTGCCAGCAGCGCCCAGGGAGGAAAAGAGACCCAGTACTTC
few,TRBJ2-7,TRBD2,15,TRBV6-2/TRBV6-3,CASSPGGGRTYEQYF,TGTGCCAGCAGTCCTGGCGGGGGTAGGACCTACGAGCAGTACTTC
.,TRBJ2-2,TRBD2,17,TRBV24-1,CATSDFSAAGGIGELFF,TGTGCCACCAGTGATTTTTCGGCAGCGGGAGGTATCGGGGAGCTGTTTTTT
many,TRBJ2-6,TRBD1,18,TRBV27,CASSYYRGPFSGANVLTF,TGTGCCAGCAGTTATTACAGGGGTCCTTTCTCTGGGGCCAACGTCCTGACTTTC
few,TRBJ2-7,.,15,TRBV28,CASIPLADLSYEQYF,TGTGCCAGCATTCCACTTGCGGACCTCTCCTACGAACAGTACTTC
many,TRBJ2-1,TRBD2,14,TRBV29-1,CSARSGAGRDEQFF,TGCAGCGCCAGGAGCGGGGCAGGTAGAGATGAGCAGTTCTTC
many,TRBJ2-3,.,14,TRBV7-9,CASSLASYTDTQYF,TGTGCCAGCAGCTTAGCCTCATACACAGATACGCAGTATTTT
many,TRBJ2-1,.,14,TRBV4-1,CASSQGRDSLEQFF,TGCGCCAGCAGCCAGGGGCGGGACTCCCTTGAGCAGTTCTTC
many,TRBJ1-6,.,14,TRBV28,CASSRRTANSPLHF,TGTGCCAGCAGCCGCAGGACTGCAAATTCACCCCTCCACTTT
many,TRBJ2-4,.,17,TRBV7-2,CASSPRGQAVAKNIQYF,TGTGCCAGCAGCCCTCGGGGACAAGCTGTAGCCAAAAACATTCAGTACTTC
many,TRBJ2-1,.,14,TRBV6-2/TRBV6-3,CASSYAAMYNEQFF,TGTGCCAGCAGTTACGCAGCGATGTACAATGAGCAGTTCTTC
few,TRBJ1-4,.,15,TRBV27,CASSPEVATNEKLFF,TGTGCCAGCAGCCCGGAGGTTGCAACTAATGAAAAACTGTTTTTT
many,TRBJ2-1,TRBD2,16,TRBV6-6,CASSYTLAGGPSEQFF,TGTGCCAGCAGTTACACACTAGCGGGAGGGCCCTCGGAGCAGTTCTTC
many,TRBJ1-4,.,15,TRBV4-2,CASSQDRTASEKLFF,TGTGCCAGCAGCCAAGATAGGACCGCCAGTGAAAAACTGTTTTTT
.,TRBJ1-3,.,17,TRBV27,CASSIYPQRPTGNTIYF,TGTGCCAGCAGTATATATCCGCAAAGACCTACTGGAAACACCATATATTTT